This entry describes one T cell receptor (beta chain). The antigen remains unidentified. The entry originates in a study of OX40 agonist ivuxolimab in advanced cancers. Overall study context: At 82.7% male, the cohort had a mean age of 60 years, ranging from about 20 to 90. Allowance was made for prior anti-PD-1, anti-PD-L1 or anti-CTLA-4 therapy, and 40% to 45% had some.

Baseline was the first blood sampling point, followed by cycle 4 day 1 and cycle 7 day 1. General study findings and limits: Compared with others, partial responders at 0.1-3.0 mg/kg displayed clonal expansion among the lowest.

The table came from immunoSEQ multiplex PCR; TCRdb's copy has only in-frame clones and leaves some out. The data show approximately 100,000 clones, 90% seen once. The clonotype originates from an adult with an advanced solid tumor such as melanoma, head and neck, liver or kidney cancer. The material sequenced was CD4+ or CD8+ T cells sorted from blood, taken in a trial of the OX40 agonist ivuxolimab.

The CDR3 nucleotides read TGTGCCAGCAGTGAAATTTTGGGGACTAGCGGGGTTGATGAGCAGTTCTTC. This gives the protein CASSEILGTSGVDEQFF. The chain is built from TRBV6-1 and TRBJ2-1, with TRBD2 identical over 13 bases. There are 17 residues in the CDR3. V lost 2 bases and J lost 8; bases outside the gene matches: 9. Germline V gene lookup returns CDR1 MNHNS and CDR2 SASEGT.